The rows below give T cell receptor beta chains drawn from one sample of a study of shared clonotypes between healthy human individuals. Repertoires were generated with immunoSEQ multiplex PCR, while TCRdb's copy carries only in-frame clones and drops some. The repertoire holds about 490,000 clones, 65% to 80% seen once, with less than 15% in the top ten. The specimen sequenced was PBMCs. The source of these receptors is a woman in her thirties or forties in good health. Some clones in this sample may be carry-over from other donors' samples. Each CDR3 is given with its conserved first and last residue. Fields, in order: J gene, V gene, clone size, D gene, CDR3 protein, CDR3 DNA. A D gene is named only where the DNA matches it firmly. Not all rows give a size; the values are once, few, many and, for expanded clones, a class.

j_gene: TRBJ1-5; v_gene: TRBV27; abundance: NA; d_gene: TRBD1; CDR3aa: CASSFTGGGQPQHF; CDR3nt: TGTGCCAGCAGTTTTACAGGGGGGGGTCAGCCCCAGCATTTT
j_gene: TRBJ2-5; v_gene: TRBV6-1; abundance: NA; d_gene: NA; CDR3aa: CASSESQGLVTQYF; CDR3nt: TGTGCCAGCAGTGAAAGTCAGGGCTTGGTGACCCAGTACTTC
j_gene: TRBJ2-7; v_gene: TRBV9; abundance: NA; d_gene: NA; CDR3aa: CASSVSGGLYEQYF; CDR3nt: TGTGCCAGCAGCGTCTCAGGAGGGTTGTATGAGCAGTACTTC
j_gene: TRBJ2-2; v_gene: TRBV5-1; abundance: NA; d_gene: NA; CDR3aa: CASSRGSGQTGELFF; CDR3nt: TGCGCCAGCAGCCGGGGCTCAGGGCAAACCGGGGAGCTGTTTTTT
j_gene: TRBJ2-5; v_gene: TRBV7-9; abundance: NA; d_gene: TRBD2; CDR3aa: CASSLVSGTTETQYF; CDR3nt: TGTGCCAGCAGCTTGGTCAGCGGGACTACGGAGACCCAGTACTTC
j_gene: TRBJ2-1; v_gene: TRBV29-1; abundance: NA; d_gene: TRBD2; CDR3aa: CSVDGGSSYNEQFF; CDR3nt: TGCAGCGTTGACGGCGGGAGCTCCTACAATGAGCAGTTCTTC
j_gene: TRBJ1-2; v_gene: TRBV7-2; abundance: NA; d_gene: NA; CDR3aa: CASSPGTEVYGYTF; CDR3nt: TGTGCCAGCAGCCCAGGGACGGAAGTCTATGGCTACACCTTC
j_gene: TRBJ1-1; v_gene: TRBV7-6; abundance: NA; d_gene: NA; CDR3aa: CASSLRENTEAFF; CDR3nt: TGTGCCAGCAGCTTAAGGGAGAACACTGAAGCTTTCTTT
j_gene: TRBJ2-1; v_gene: TRBV11-1; abundance: NA; d_gene: TRBD2; CDR3aa: CASSYGGEGYNEQFF; CDR3nt: TGTGCCAGCAGCTACGGGGGGGAGGGCTACAATGAGCAGTTCTTC
j_gene: TRBJ1-5; v_gene: TRBV10-2; abundance: NA; d_gene: NA; CDR3aa: CASTLSGGSSAQHF; CDR3nt: TGCGCCAGCACCCTCTCTGGGGGGTCCTCGGCCCAGCATTTT
j_gene: TRBJ2-5; v_gene: TRBV15; abundance: NA; d_gene: TRBD1; CDR3aa: CATSRARTGGQETQYF; CDR3nt: TGTGCCACCAGCAGAGCAAGGACAGGGGGACAAGAGACCCAGTACTTC
j_gene: TRBJ2-2; v_gene: TRBV6-1; abundance: NA; d_gene: NA; CDR3aa: CASSVHTGELFF; CDR3nt: TGTGCCAGCAGTGTCCACACCGGGGAGCTGTTTTTT
j_gene: TRBJ2-7; v_gene: TRBV6-6; abundance: NA; d_gene: NA; CDR3aa: CASRYLPYEQYF; CDR3nt: TGTGCCAGCAGATACCTTCCCTACGAGCAGTACTTC
j_gene: TRBJ2-5; v_gene: TRBV7-9; abundance: NA; d_gene: NA; CDR3aa: CASTRDRNRETQYF; CDR3nt: TGTGCCAGCACCAGAGACAGAAACCGGGAGACCCAGTACTTC
j_gene: TRBJ2-3; v_gene: TRBV18; abundance: NA; d_gene: TRBD2; CDR3aa: CASSRTSGTIGDTQYF; CDR3nt: TGTGCCAGCTCGCGTACTAGCGGGACGATTGGAGATACGCAGTATTTT
j_gene: TRBJ1-2; v_gene: TRBV5-4; abundance: NA; d_gene: NA; CDR3aa: CASSLSGQYGYTF; CDR3nt: TGTGCCAGCAGCTTGAGTGGGCAATATGGCTACACCTTC
j_gene: TRBJ2-1; v_gene: TRBV7-8; abundance: NA; d_gene: NA; CDR3aa: CASTRPGDGHNEQFF; CDR3nt: TGTGCCAGCACCCGCCCAGGGGACGGCCACAATGAGCAGTTCTTC
j_gene: TRBJ1-1; v_gene: TRBV10-3; abundance: NA; d_gene: NA; CDR3aa: CAISEVGTEAFF; CDR3nt: TGTGCCATCAGTGAGGTGGGCACTGAAGCTTTCTTT
j_gene: TRBJ1-2; v_gene: TRBV5-4; abundance: NA; d_gene: NA; CDR3aa: CASSLSGLYGYTF; CDR3nt: TGTGCCAGCAGCTTGTCAGGCCTCTATGGCTACACCTTC
j_gene: TRBJ1-2; v_gene: TRBV2; abundance: NA; d_gene: NA; CDR3aa: CASKLGGNYGYTF; CDR3nt: TGTGCCAGCAAGCTTGGGGGAAACTATGGCTACACCTTC
j_gene: TRBJ2-1; v_gene: TRBV7-7; abundance: once; d_gene: TRBD2; CDR3aa: CASSPLAGEVNEQFF; CDR3nt: TGTGCCAGCAGCCCACTAGCGGGAGAGGTCAATGAGCAGTTCTTC
j_gene: TRBJ2-3; v_gene: TRBV19; abundance: NA; d_gene: NA; CDR3aa: CASSPRLTTDTQYF; CDR3nt: TGTGCCAGTAGTCCCCGTTTAACCACAGATACGCAGTATTTT
j_gene: TRBJ2-1; v_gene: TRBV5-1; abundance: NA; d_gene: TRBD1; CDR3aa: CASSPLPPGQGTNEQFF; CDR3nt: TGCGCCAGCAGCCCCCTACCCCCGGGACAGGGGACCAATGAGCAGTTCTTC
j_gene: TRBJ1-2; v_gene: TRBV18; abundance: NA; d_gene: TRBD1; CDR3aa: CASSQGQDQYGYTF; CDR3nt: TGTGCCAGCTCACAAGGACAGGACCAATATGGCTACACCTTC
j_gene: TRBJ1-1; v_gene: TRBV19; abundance: NA; d_gene: NA; CDR3aa: CASSVNRATEAFF; CDR3nt: TGTGCCAGTAGTGTCAACAGGGCCACTGAAGCTTTCTTT
j_gene: TRBJ2-3; v_gene: TRBV7-8; abundance: NA; d_gene: NA; CDR3aa: CASSSQEFTDTQYF; CDR3nt: TGTGCCAGCAGCTCCCAGGAATTCACAGATACGCAGTATTTT
j_gene: TRBJ1-5; v_gene: TRBV7-9; abundance: NA; d_gene: TRBD1; CDR3aa: CVSSLEGTAGQPQHF; CDR3nt: TGTGTCAGCAGCTTAGAGGGGACAGCGGGGCAGCCCCAGCATTTT
j_gene: TRBJ2-7; v_gene: TRBV6-1; abundance: NA; d_gene: TRBD2; CDR3aa: CASMTSGTYYEQYF; CDR3nt: TGTGCCAGCATGACTAGCGGGACTTACTACGAGCAGTACTTC
j_gene: TRBJ2-1; v_gene: TRBV7-6; abundance: NA; d_gene: NA; CDR3aa: CASSPQGEPYNEQFF; CDR3nt: TGTGCCAGCAGCCCCCAGGGCGAACCCTACAATGAGCAGTTCTTC
j_gene: TRBJ1-1; v_gene: TRBV5-6; abundance: few; d_gene: NA; CDR3aa: CASSYTRDNMNTEAFF; CDR3nt: TGTGCCAGCAGCTACACCCGGGACAACATGAACACTGAAGCTTTCTTT
j_gene: TRBJ2-7; v_gene: TRBV15; abundance: NA; d_gene: NA; CDR3aa: CATSTRVIYEQYF; CDR3nt: TGTGCCACCAGTACCCGGGTTATCTACGAGCAGTACTTC
j_gene: TRBJ1-5; v_gene: TRBV19; abundance: NA; d_gene: NA; CDR3aa: CASTRPGDQPQHF; CDR3nt: TGTGCCAGTACTCGCCCAGGGGATCAGCCCCAGCATTTT
j_gene: TRBJ1-1; v_gene: TRBV7-3; abundance: NA; d_gene: NA; CDR3aa: CASSQSGAGNTEAFF; CDR3nt: TGTGCCAGCAGCCAGTCAGGAGCGGGAAACACTGAAGCTTTCTTT
j_gene: TRBJ1-5; v_gene: TRBV28; abundance: NA; d_gene: NA; CDR3aa: CASRLQGQLNQPQHF; CDR3nt: TGTGCCAGCAGATTGCAAGGACAGCTAAATCAGCCCCAGCATTTT
j_gene: TRBJ2-3; v_gene: TRBV9; abundance: NA; d_gene: TRBD1; CDR3aa: CASSVGTGTGGTDTQYF; CDR3nt: TGTGCCAGCAGCGTAGGAACCGGGACAGGGGGCACAGATACGCAGTATTTT
j_gene: TRBJ2-3; v_gene: TRBV7-2; abundance: NA; d_gene: NA; CDR3aa: CASSLTYTDTQYF; CDR3nt: TGTGCCAGCAGCCTTACGTACACAGATACGCAGTATTTT
j_gene: TRBJ1-5; v_gene: TRBV30; abundance: NA; d_gene: NA; CDR3aa: CAWSLGPSQPQHF; CDR3nt: TGTGCCTGGAGTCTTGGCCCAAGCCAGCCCCAGCATTTT
j_gene: TRBJ2-5; v_gene: TRBV4-2; abundance: NA; d_gene: TRBD2; CDR3aa: CASSQVQREMETQYF; CDR3nt: TGTGCCAGCAGCCAAGTTCAGCGGGAGATGGAGACCCAGTACTTC
j_gene: TRBJ2-7; v_gene: TRBV27; abundance: NA; d_gene: NA; CDR3aa: CASSFGGGESYEQYF; CDR3nt: TGTGCCAGCAGTTTTGGAGGGGGCGAGTCCTACGAGCAGTACTTC
j_gene: TRBJ2-1; v_gene: TRBV5-1; abundance: NA; d_gene: NA; CDR3aa: CASSSLSGLLAAEQFF; CDR3nt: TGCGCCAGCAGCTCCCTCTCAGGGTTATTAGCGGCTGAGCAGTTCTTC
j_gene: TRBJ1-1; v_gene: TRBV5-1; abundance: many; d_gene: TRBD1; CDR3aa: CASSWTGGSGEAFF; CDR3nt: TGCGCCAGCAGTTGGACAGGAGGGTCTGGGGAAGCTTTCTTT
j_gene: TRBJ1-2; v_gene: TRBV18; abundance: once; d_gene: NA; CDR3aa: CASSPGRSRGYGYTF; CDR3nt: TGTGCCAGCTCACCAGGTCGGTCCAGGGGCTATGGCTACACCTTC
j_gene: TRBJ2-5; v_gene: TRBV18; abundance: NA; d_gene: NA; CDR3aa: CASSPGGGETQYF; CDR3nt: TGTGCCAGCTCACCGGGAGGGGGCGAGACCCAGTACTTC
j_gene: TRBJ2-3; v_gene: TRBV2; abundance: NA; d_gene: NA; CDR3aa: CASSNLDLPTDTQYF; CDR3nt: TGTGCCAGCAGCAATCTGGACCTCCCCACAGATACGCAGTATTTT
j_gene: TRBJ1-1; v_gene: TRBV5-1; abundance: NA; d_gene: TRBD1; CDR3aa: CASSSTGGDTEAFF; CDR3nt: TGCGCCAGCAGCTCGACAGGGGGGGACACTGAAGCTTTCTTT
j_gene: TRBJ2-1; v_gene: TRBV7-2; abundance: NA; d_gene: NA; CDR3aa: CASSLAPHSYNEQFF; CDR3nt: TGTGCCAGCAGCTTAGCGCCCCATTCCTACAATGAGCAGTTCTTC
j_gene: TRBJ1-5; v_gene: TRBV19; abundance: NA; d_gene: NA; CDR3aa: CASSPTGSNQPQHF; CDR3nt: TGTGCCAGTAGTCCGACAGGTAGCAATCAGCCCCAGCATTTT
j_gene: TRBJ1-2; v_gene: TRBV28; abundance: once; d_gene: TRBD1; CDR3aa: CASSLPGGNGYTF; CDR3nt: TGTGCCAGCAGTTTACCAGGGGGCAATGGCTACACCTTC
j_gene: TRBJ2-2; v_gene: TRBV13; abundance: NA; d_gene: TRBD1; CDR3aa: CASSLDRGYTGELFF; CDR3nt: TGTGCCAGCAGCCTTGACAGGGGGTACACCGGGGAGCTGTTTTTT
j_gene: TRBJ2-5; v_gene: TRBV6-6; abundance: NA; d_gene: NA; CDR3aa: CASSYEGARGETQYF; CDR3nt: TGTGCCAGCAGTTACGAAGGGGCTAGGGGAGAGACCCAGTACTTC
j_gene: TRBJ2-7; v_gene: TRBV19; abundance: NA; d_gene: NA; CDR3aa: CASSIASGSYEQYF; CDR3nt: TGTGCCAGTAGTATAGCCAGTGGGTCCTACGAGCAGTACTTC
j_gene: TRBJ1-2; v_gene: TRBV19; abundance: NA; d_gene: NA; CDR3aa: CASTGNRVNYGYTF; CDR3nt: TGTGCCAGCACCGGAAACAGGGTTAACTATGGCTACACCTTC
j_gene: TRBJ1-2; v_gene: TRBV27; abundance: NA; d_gene: NA; CDR3aa: CASSENRVGYTF; CDR3nt: TGTGCCAGCAGCGAAAACAGGGTTGGCTACACCTTC